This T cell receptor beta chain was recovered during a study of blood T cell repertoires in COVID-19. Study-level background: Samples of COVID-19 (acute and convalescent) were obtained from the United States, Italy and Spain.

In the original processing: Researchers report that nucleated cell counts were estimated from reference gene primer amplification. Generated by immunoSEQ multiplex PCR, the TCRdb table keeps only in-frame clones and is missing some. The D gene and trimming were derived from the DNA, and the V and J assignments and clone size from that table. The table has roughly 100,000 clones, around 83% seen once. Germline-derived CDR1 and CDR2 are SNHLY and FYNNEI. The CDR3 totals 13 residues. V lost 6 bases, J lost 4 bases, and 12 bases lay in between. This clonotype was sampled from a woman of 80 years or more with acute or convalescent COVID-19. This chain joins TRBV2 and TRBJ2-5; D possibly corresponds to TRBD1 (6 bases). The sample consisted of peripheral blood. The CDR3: CASRGAGAETQYF. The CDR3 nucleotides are TGTGCCAGCAGGGGCGCAGGGGCAGAGACCCAGTACTTC.